This paragraph reports one T cell receptor beta chain. V dropped 8 bases and J dropped 1 base, with 9 bases sitting between them. The CDR3 loop spans 13 amino acids. The V gene's germline CDR1 is LNHDA and CDR2 SQIVND (reference sequence). The data originate from a study of blood T cell repertoires in COVID-19. The table came from immunoSEQ multiplex PCR; TCRdb's copy has only in-frame clones and leaves some out. The profile covers fewer than 400,000 clones, with over 75% appearing a single time and over 4.5% taken by the ten largest. The chain is built from TRBV19 and TRBJ2-1; D possibly corresponds to TRBD2 (5 bases). What was sequenced was PBMCs or T cells enriched from blood (not recorded which). The receptor comes from a man aged 25-40 years who had recovered from COVID-19. CDR3 amino acids: CASSSRSYNEQFF. CDR3 nucleotide sequence: TGTGCCAGTTCTAGCAGGTCCTACAATGAGCAGTTCTTC.